The 28 T cell receptor beta chains below come from one sample, sequenced in a study of blood T cell repertoires in COVID-19. Here immunoSEQ multiplex PCR was the method, and the copy in TCRdb shows in-frame clones only, minus some. The sample yields about 190,000 clones, roughly 80% seen once. Sequences were obtained from peripheral blood. The receptor set was obtained from a woman aged 50 to 60 with acute or convalescent COVID-19.

Regarding this clone: Other DNA sequences in the same sample also yield this CDR3. The rearrangement links TRBV10-3 to TRBJ1-5, with no clear D. This CDR3 has 15 residues. The ends were cut back, 0 bases at V and 0 bases at J, with 6 bases in the middle. In germline, CDR1 is ENHRY, CDR2 SYGVKD. CDR3 amino acids: CAISESAGSNQPQHF. DNA of the CDR3: TGTGCCATCAGTGAGTCTGCAGGTAGCAATCAGCCCCAGCATTTT.

The chain uses TRBV18 and TRBJ1-4; the match to TRBD1 covers 7 bases. Germline V gives CDR1 KGHSH, CDR2 LQKENI. The CDR3 has 16 amino acids. The V segment lost 8 bases and the J segment 7 bases; nucleotides outside the gene matches: 16. The CDR3 is CASQPSTGAFSEKLFF. CDR3 in DNA: TGTGCCAGCCAACCAAGTACAGGGGCCTTTAGTGAAAAACTGTTTTTT.

The rearrangement links TRBV18 to TRBJ1-1; D gene uncertain. The ends were cut back, 3 bases at V and 1 base at J, with 9 bases in the middle. The length of the CDR3 is 14 residues. Germline V gene lookup returns CDR1 KGHSH and CDR2 LQKENI. DNA of the CDR3: TGTGCCAGCTCACCGGCGGCTAAGAACACTGAAGCTTTCTTT. It translates to CASSPAAKNTEAFF.

The table lists this clone with a count of one. The chain uses TRBV5-4 and TRBJ2-7, with TRBD1 identical over 8 bases. The V and J ends lost 0 bases and 2 bases, in that order; junction bases with no gene match: 4. The CDR3 length is 15 residues. The V gene's germline CDR1 is SGHNT and CDR2 YYREEE (reference sequence). CDR3 DNA: TGTGCCAGCAGCTTGGGGACAGGGATAACCTACGAGCAGTACTTC. Protein product: CASSLGTGITYEQYF.

The chain joins TRBV7-2 to TRBJ1-5, with TRBD1 as a possible D gene (6 bases). V gave up 1 base and J gave up 4 bases, with 17 bases separating them. Germline loops: CDR1 SGHTA, CDR2 FQGNSA. This CDR3 is built from 17 residues. This CDR3 is CASSLEGVGTPNQPQHF. DNA of the CDR3: TGTGCCAGCAGCTTAGAAGGGGTGGGGACACCTAATCAGCCCCAGCATTTT. Supplemented by reference TRBV7-2 and TRBJ1-5, the full variable domain reads GAGVSQSPSNKVTEKGKDVELRCDPISGHTALYWYRQSLGQGLEFLIYFQGNSAPDKSGLPSDRFSAERTGGSVSTLTIQRTQQEDSAVYLCASSLEGVGTPNQPQHFGDGTRLSIL.

In DNA form, the CDR3 reads TGTGCCAGCAGACTAGCGGGATTGGGCAATGAGCAGTTCTTC. Translation gives CASRLAGLGNEQFF. The chain has TRBV27 and TRBJ2-1, with 10 bases that match TRBD2. The CDR3 has 14 residues. Trimming took 6 bases from V and 6 from J; bases not matched to a gene: 5. CDR1 is MNHEY, CDR2 SMNVEV, per germline (reference sequence).

The rearrangement links TRBV1 to TRBJ1-5; the D segment call TRBD1 is taken from the table without a DNA check. TRBV1 is a pseudogene. CDR3 length: 15 amino acids. This chain's CDR3 is CTSSRDRSCNQPQHF. CDR3 nucleotides: TGCACCAGCAGCCGCGACAGGAGCTGCAATCAGCCCCAGCATTTT.

This rearrangement joins TRBV9 to TRBJ1-4, with 10 bases fitting TRBD1. The germline gives CDR1 SGDLS, CDR2 YYNGEE. The CDR3 extends over 15 amino acids. After removal of 3 bases from V and 8 bases from J, the junction contained 7 bases not matched to a gene. The CDR3 loop is CASSEGQGGREKLFF. Here the CDR3 DNA reads TGTGCCAGCAGCGAAGGACAGGGGGGTCGGGAAAAACTGTTTTTT.

The chain is built from TRBV2 and TRBJ1-6; D call uncertain. CDR3 length: 12 amino acids. In germline, CDR1 is SNHLY, CDR2 FYNNEI. V lost 5 bases and J lost 6, with 5 bases in between. The DNA for the CDR3 is TGTGCCAGCAGTCGTATTAATTCACCCCTCCACTTT. This encodes CASSRINSPLHF.

The chain is built from TRBV11-3 and TRBJ2-3; D unclear. This CDR3 region has 15 residues. The V gene lost 5 bases and the J gene lost 3 bases, with 15 bases spanning the gap. From germline, CDR1 is SGHNT and CDR2 YENEEA. In DNA, the CDR3 is TGTGCCAGCAGCCCCACCCCGGTCGATACAGATACGCAGTATTTT. Translating it yields CASSPTPVDTDTQYF. Together with reference TRBV11-3 and TRBJ2-3, the CDR3 gives the full variable domain: EAGVVQSPRYKIIEKKQPVAFWCNPISGHNTLYWYLQNLGQGPELLIRYENEEAVDDSQLPKDRFSAERLKGVDSTLKIQPAELGDSAVYLCASSPTPVDTDTQYFGPGTRLTVL.

The gene calls are TRBV6-5 and TRBJ2-2; 8 nucleotides align to TRBD2. The V gene end was trimmed by 7 bases and the J gene end by 6 bases; junction bases not matched to a gene: 7. This CDR3 region has 14 residues. In germline, CDR1 is MNHEY, CDR2 SVGAGI. The CDR3 DNA is TGTGCCAGCATAAGCGGGAGTAGGTCCGGGGAGCTGTTTTTT. This translates into CASISGSRSGELFF.

The gene calls are TRBV6-5 and TRBJ1-1, with D tentatively TRBD1 (5 bases). V shed 6 bases and J shed 5 bases, with 7 bases lying between them. The CDR3 is 11 amino acids. Per germline, CDR1 MNHEY and CDR2 SVGAGI. As DNA, the CDR3 is TGTGCCAGCAGGGCAGGGACTGAAGCTTTCTTT. Encoded protein: CASRAGTEAFF.

This rearrangement joins TRBV4-1 to TRBJ2-7, with 8 bases fitting TRBD1. The ends lost 2 bases at V and 7 bases at J; junction bases unmatched: 4. CDR1 is MGHRA, CDR2 YSYEKL, per germline. The CDR3 loop spans 13 amino acids. The CDR3 here is CASSQPTGEEQYF. CDR3 coding DNA: TGCGCCAGCAGCCAACCGACAGGGGAGGAGCAGTACTTC.

The rearrangement joins TRBV6-5 to TRBJ2-7, with D perhaps matching TRBD1 (5 bases). The CDR3 runs to 13 residues. V was clipped by 7 bases and J by 6 bases, with 16 bases between them. The germline CDR1 and CDR2 sequences are MNHEY and SVGAGI. CDR3 residues: CASNGRAWSEQYF. The DNA of the CDR3 is TGTGCCAGCAATGGCAGGGCCTGGAGCGAGCAGTACTTC.

The V call is TRBV19, the J call TRBJ1-1; 9 bases line up with TRBD1. The junction had 2 bases not matched to a gene; V was cut back by 3 bases and J by 0 bases. This CDR3 region has 15 residues. Germline V gene lookup returns CDR1 LNHDA and CDR2 SQIVND (reference sequence). CDR3 amino acids: CASSIGTGLNTEAFF. The CDR3 DNA follows: TGTGCCAGTAGTATTGGGACAGGGCTGAACACTGAAGCTTTCTTT. The full variable domain, with the rest looked up from reference TRBV19 and TRBJ1-1, is DGGITQSPKYLFRKEGQNVTLSCEQNLNHDAMYWYRQDPGQGLRLIYYSQIVNDFQKGDIAEGYSVSREKKESFPLTVTSAQKNPTAFYLCASSIGTGLNTEAFFGQGTRLTVV.

CDR3 sequence reads: CASSPDLGETQYF. The CDR3 DNA follows: TGTGCCAGCAGCCCAGACTTGGGAGAGACCCAGTACTTC. This chain uses TRBV7-2 with TRBJ2-5; D ambiguous. Germline lookup yields CDR1 SGHTA and CDR2 FQGNSA. The CDR3 totals 13 residues. Between the trimmed V and J ends, which lost 5 bases and 4 bases, there was a span of 11 bases.

V and J are TRBV9 and TRBJ1-4; 8 bases are a match to TRBD1. The CDR3 is made up of 14 amino acids. Per germline, CDR1 SGDLS and CDR2 YYNGEE. With V trimmed by 0 bases and J by 7 bases, 2 bases remained unmatched. The CDR3 region is CASSVAGTGEKLFF. The CDR3 coding sequence is TGTGCCAGCAGCGTAGCTGGGACAGGTGAAAAACTGTTTTTT.

This chain uses TRBV27 with TRBJ2-3, with 11 nucleotides matching TRBD2. This CDR3 has 18 residues. The J segment lost 0 bases and the V segment lost 8 bases, leaving 13 bases of the junction unmatched. CDR1 is MNHEY, CDR2 SMNVEV, per germline (reference sequence). CDR3 nucleotides: TGTGCCAGCTGGCCCGGGACTAGCGGCCCTTCTAGCACAGATACGCAGTATTTT. It translates to CASWPGTSGPSSTDTQYF.

The chain carries TRBV25-1 and TRBJ1-1; D unclear. Germline V CDR1 and CDR2: MGHDK, SYGVNS. This CDR3 has 13 amino acids. With 0 bases removed from V and 3 bases from J, the gap between germline ends came to 5 bases. The CDR3 reads CASSEYSDTEAFF. CDR3 nucleotide sequence: TGTGCCAGCAGTGAATACTCGGACACTGAAGCTTTCTTT.

V and J are TRBV15 and TRBJ2-7; 12 bases agree with TRBD1. The CDR3 covers 14 residues. The junction had 13 bases not matched to a gene; V was cut back by 7 bases and J by 12 bases. Germline CDR1 and CDR2: LNHNV and YYDKDF (reference sequence). CDR3 DNA: TGTGCCACCAACCCCCCGGGACAGGGGGCGGCCAGGTACTTC. It encodes CATNPPGQGAARYF.

The V gene is TRBV11-2, the J gene TRBJ1-2; D perhaps matches TRBD1 (6 bases). The CDR3 sequence is 12 residues long. Germline CDR1 and CDR2: SGHAT and FQNNGV. Trimming took 8 bases from V and 2 from J, leaving 9 bases between them. CDR3: CASVGANYGYTF. In nucleotides, the CDR3 is TGTGCCAGCGTGGGGGCAAACTATGGCTACACCTTC. The full variable domain, in which reference TRBV11-2 and TRBJ1-2 provide the parts outside the CDR3, is EAGVAQSPRYKIIEKRQSVAFWCNPISGHATLYWYQQILGQGPKLLIQFQNNGVVDDSQLPKDRFSAERLKGVDSTLKIQPAKLEDSAVYLCASVGANYGYTFGSGTRLTVV.

This clone was recorded a few times. The V call is TRBV19, the J call TRBJ1-3; 8 bases fit TRBD1. The ends lost 7 bases at V and 4 bases at J; junction bases unmatched: 9. Germline lookup yields CDR1 LNHDA and CDR2 SQIVND (reference sequence). The CDR3 covers 15 residues. CDR3 residues: CASTQGQGEGNTIYF. Here the CDR3 DNA reads TGTGCCAGTACACAAGGACAGGGAGAAGGAAACACCATATATTTT.

The chain combines TRBV6-2 or TRBV6-3 with TRBJ2-7; 10 nucleotides line up with TRBD1. V gave up 2 bases and J gave up 2 bases; unmatched junction bases: 6. This CDR3 has 16 residues. CDR1 MNHEY and CDR2 SVGEGT come from the germline V gene. The CDR3 nucleotides are TGTGCCAGCAGTTACCAGGCCGGGACAGGGGCCTACGAGCAGTACTTC. Protein: CASSYQAGTGAYEQYF.

This rearrangement joins TRBV10-3 to TRBJ2-3; TRBD2 might be the D (6 bases). Germline lookup yields CDR1 ENHRY and CDR2 SYGVKD. The CDR3 spans 14 residues. Trimming removed 10 bases at V and 0 bases at J, with 14 bases between. In DNA form, the CDR3 reads TGTGCCACCACCCTTGGAGGGAGCACAGATACGCAGTATTTT. Its translation is CATTLGGSTDTQYF.

V is TRBV24-1 and J is TRBJ2-1, with 8 bases aligning to TRBD1. Germline V gene data show CDR1 as KGHDR and CDR2 as SFDVKD. The CDR3 runs 24 residues. The junction had 30 bases not matched to a gene; V was cut back by 4 bases and J by 2 bases. The CDR3 DNA is TGTGCCACCAGTGACCGAGGGACAGGCGGAGACAAGAACCTAGGGTCTACTACCTACAATGAGCAGTTCTTC. This sequence encodes CATSDRGTGGDKNLGSTTYNEQFF.

This sequence joins TRBV6-4 and TRBJ2-3; TRBD2 matches at 7 bases. Germline loops: CDR1 MRHNA, CDR2 SNTAGT. The J segment lost 5 bases and the V segment lost 4 bases, leaving 15 bases of the junction unmatched. This CDR3 contains 17 residues. The chain's CDR3 is CASSASGASGLRDTQYF. The CDR3 DNA sequence: TGTGCCAGCAGTGCCTCCGGGGCTAGCGGATTAAGAGATACGCAGTATTTT.

V is TRBV9 and J is TRBJ2-2, with 8 bases aligning to TRBD1. After removal of 0 bases from V and 1 base from J, the junction contained 2 bases not matched to a gene. The CDR3 runs 16 residues. Germline loops: CDR1 SGDLS, CDR2 YYNGEE. CDR3 coding DNA: TGTGCCAGCAGCGTAGATGGGACAGGGAACACCGGGGAGCTGTTTTTT. Amino acid sequence: CASSVDGTGNTGELFF.

The chain employs TRBV6-6 and TRBJ1-6; the D gene is possibly TRBD1 (6 bases). The length of the CDR3 is 15 residues. Trimming stripped 2 bases from V and 9 bases from J, with 14 bases between. Per the germline V gene, CDR1 is MNHNY and CDR2 is SVGAGI (reference sequence). The CDR3 nucleotides are TGTGCCAGCAGTTACGGTCTGGGGGGGCGTTCACCCCTCCACTTT. Translating gives CASSYGLGGRSPLHF.